This TCR beta chain originates from a study of shared clonotypes between healthy human individuals. Study-wide background: The study used three CD4 naive, three CD4 memory, two CD8 naive and one CD8 memory plate per donor.

Everyone who donated was a Caucasian adult who lived in Nashville, Tennessee. The CDR3 loop spans 15 amino acids. Trimming shortened V by 7 bases and J by 2 bases, and 15 bases separated the two germline ends. The germline gives CDR1 MDHEN, CDR2 SYDVKM. Replicate PCRs from sorted subsets contained 200 ng DNA, which is some 32,000 T cell genomes. Measured with immunoSEQ multiplex PCR; TCRdb has only the in-frame clones, and not every one. The sample records roughly 680,000 clones, about two thirds being singletons. The chain is built from TRBV28 and TRBJ1-3; the D is unclear. What was sequenced was memory CD4+ T cells sorted from blood. Subset of the sample: CD45RA-negative fraction. This receptor was taken from a woman in her 30s in good health. CDR3 loop: CASTPAGVAGNTIYF. The CDR3 DNA reads as TGTGCCAGCACCCCCGCGGGAGTAGCTGGAAACACCATATATTTT.